Following are 16 T cell receptor beta chains from one sample sequenced in a study of OX40 agonist ivuxolimab in advanced cancers. Libraries were built with the immunoSEQ multiplex PCR assay. In its TCRdb copy, this immuneACCESS table keeps in-frame sequences only and misses some clones. Where compared with another copy, unresolved V genes explain less than half of these, and the others have no known cause. This sample gives over 100,000 clones in total; roughly 93% of them show up just once. Together, the top ten hold around 0.15% of the sample. This sample comprised CD4+ or CD8+ T cells sorted from blood, obtained in a trial of the OX40 agonist ivuxolimab. These receptors all come from an adult with an advanced solid tumor such as melanoma, head and neck, liver or kidney cancer.

The rearrangement links TRBV11-1 to TRBJ1-1, with a possible D match to TRBD1 (6 bases). The germline V gene has CDR1 SGHAT and CDR2 FQDESV (reference sequence). The CDR3 has 15 amino acids. Trimming cost V 2 bases and J 5 bases, with 15 bases left between them. The CDR3 DNA follows: TGTGCCAGCAGCTTACGTTCCGGGGGGCGGACTGAAGCTTTCTTT. Its translation is CASSLRSGGRTEAFF.

The chain carries TRBV5-1 and TRBJ2-7; possible D gene TRBD2, 6 bases. The CDR3 extends over 14 amino acids. The germline V and J ends were trimmed by 1 base and 3 bases, with 11 bases remaining between them. Germline assignment: CDR1 SGHRS and CDR2 YFSETQ. The CDR3 sequence: CASSLSSGVYEQYF. CDR3 DNA sequence: TGCGCCAGCAGCTTGAGTTCGGGGGTCTACGAGCAGTACTTC.

The chain couples TRBV5-1 to TRBJ1-6; 9 bases are shared with TRBD1. The length of the CDR3 is 15 residues. Germline V gene sequence: CDR1 SGHRS, CDR2 YFSETQ. V trimming: 4 bases; J trimming: 7 bases; junction bases outside the gene matches: 6. CDR3 sequence: CASSPQGAGNSPLHF. The CDR3 DNA sequence: TGCGCCAGCAGCCCACAGGGGGCTGGGAATTCACCCCTCCACTTT.

The chain is built from TRBV25-1 and TRBJ1-6; D uncertain. Germline V lookup: CDR1 MGHDK, CDR2 SYGVNS. Trimming removed 11 bases at V and 0 bases at J, with 8 bases between. The CDR3 is 13 residues long. CDR3 nucleotide sequence: TGTGCCGTAGGAAGCTCCTATAATTCACCCCTCCACTTT. The encoded protein is CAVGSSYNSPLHF.

This clone was observed once. V gene TRBV9 combines with J gene TRBJ2-3; no firm D call. The CDR3 has 12 amino acids. CDR1 is SGDLS and CDR2 is YYNGEE in the germline V gene. V was trimmed by 4 bases and J by 2 bases, leaving 5 bases between them. The CDR3 loop reads CASSKVTDTQYF. The CDR3 region has the DNA TGTGCCAGCAGCAAGGTCACAGATACGCAGTATTTT.

This clone has more than one count but fewer than ten. This sequence joins TRBV18 and TRBJ2-2; TRBD1 agrees at 8 bases. CDR3 length: 15 amino acids. V was pared by 5 bases and J by 1 base, with 3 bases of the junction left unmatched. The germline gives CDR1 KGHSH, CDR2 LQKENI. The CDR3 region is CASSAGQVNTGELFF. CDR3 bases: TGTGCCAGCTCAGCGGGACAGGTGAACACCGGGGAGCTGTTTTTT. Full variable domain (rest looked up from reference TRBV18 and TRBJ2-2): NAGVMQNPRHLVRRRGQEARLRCSPMKGHSHVYWYRQLPEEGLKFMVYLQKENIIDESGMPKERFSAEFPKEGPSILRIQQVVRGDSAAYFCASSAGQVNTGELFFGEGSRLTVL.

The rearrangement uses TRBV5-1 and TRBJ1-4; D remains unclear. The germline V gene encodes CDR1 SGHRS and CDR2 YFSETQ. Trimming left V 0 bases short and J 5 bases short, with 14 bases between. The CDR3 is 16 residues long. The CDR3: CASSLDVGNSNEKLFF. The CDR3 DNA sequence: TGCGCCAGCAGCTTGGATGTGGGCAACTCGAATGAAAAACTGTTTTTT.

The chain has TRBV5-6 and TRBJ2-7; the D gene is possibly TRBD1 (6 bases). The CDR3 sequence is 14 residues long. Germline CDR1 SGHDT, CDR2 YYEEEE. The germline V and J ends were trimmed by 2 bases and 2 bases, with 11 bases remaining between them. The CDR3 sequence is CASSFRRGAYEQYF. The CDR3 bases are TGTGCCAGCAGCTTCCGCAGGGGCGCCTACGAGCAGTACTTC.

J is TRBJ2-2 and V is TRBV6-5; 7 bases are shared with TRBD1. J gave up 3 bases and V 2 bases, and 6 bases lay outside the gene matches. The germline V gene encodes CDR1 MNHEY and CDR2 SVGAGI. The CDR3 loop spans 16 amino acids. CDR3 residues: CASSYVQGLDTGELFF. The CDR3 DNA sequence: TGTGCCAGCAGTTACGTACAGGGGTTAGACACCGGGGAGCTGTTTTTT.

The genes are TRBV7-3 and TRBJ2-3, with D possibly TRBD1 on 6 matching bases. The CDR3 contains 15 residues. The germline V gene encodes CDR1 SGHTA and CDR2 FQGTGA. Trimming stripped 1 base from V and 6 bases from J, with 14 bases between. This chain's CDR3 is CASSLRGPGSDTQYF. DNA of the CDR3: TGTGCCAGCAGCTTAAGGGGGCCAGGCTCGGATACGCAGTATTTT.

The chain links TRBV10-2 to TRBJ2-7; D is unresolved. The CDR3 has 11 residues. Germline lookup yields CDR1 WSHSY and CDR2 SAAADI. V was cut by 4 bases and J by 4 bases, with 5 bases left in between. The CDR3 sequence: CASSGSYEQYF. The DNA for the CDR3 is TGCGCCAGCAGTGGGTCTTACGAGCAGTACTTC.

In DNA form, the CDR3 reads TGTGCCAGCAGTGGCGGGACTAGCGGGGGGCGGAGGTCAGCAGATACGCAGTATTTT. It is translated as CASSGGTSGGRRSADTQYF. The rearrangement uses TRBV6-1 and TRBJ2-3, with 15 bases that match TRBD2. Germline V CDR1 and CDR2: MNHNS, SASEGT. V lost 4 bases to trimming and J lost 4 bases; unmatched junction nucleotides: 12. The CDR3 spans 19 residues.

V and J are TRBV7-9 and TRBJ2-1; the match to TRBD1 covers 8 bases. The CDR3 is 17 residues long. From germline, CDR1 is SEHNR and CDR2 FQNEAQ (reference sequence). J gave up 3 bases and V 5 bases, and 12 bases lay outside the gene matches. The CDR3: CASSVSDRGGYYNEQFF. The CDR3 region has the DNA TGTGCCAGCAGCGTCAGCGACAGGGGAGGTTACTACAATGAGCAGTTCTTC.

This clone was recorded once. The V call is TRBV5-5, the J call TRBJ1-1; 8 bases map to TRBD1. The V gene's germline CDR1 is SGHKS and CDR2 YYEKEE (reference sequence). The CDR3 runs 15 residues. V dropped 0 bases and J dropped 3; count of bases not matched to a gene: 4. CDR3 sequence reads: CASSLVGTGHTEAFF. The CDR3 region has the DNA TGTGCCAGCAGCTTGGTGGGGACAGGACACACTGAAGCTTTCTTT.

This clone has just one count. J is TRBJ2-4 and V is TRBV6-1; 7 bases agree with TRBD1. V shed 2 bases and J 9 bases; nucleotides not matched to a gene: 7. The CDR3 has 14 residues. Germline CDR1 reads MNHNS; CDR2 reads SASEGT. The CDR3 protein is CASSEIRPGGIQYF. DNA for the CDR3: TGTGCCAGCAGTGAAATAAGGCCAGGGGGCATTCAGTACTTC.

V gene TRBV6-5 combines with J gene TRBJ2-3; D is unresolved. Per germline, CDR1 MNHEY and CDR2 SVGAGI. The CDR3 has 14 amino acids. V lost 0 bases and J lost 5, with 9 bases in between. This CDR3 is CASSYSSAKDTQYF. The CDR3 DNA reads as TGTGCCAGCAGTTACTCGTCGGCTAAAGATACGCAGTATTTT.